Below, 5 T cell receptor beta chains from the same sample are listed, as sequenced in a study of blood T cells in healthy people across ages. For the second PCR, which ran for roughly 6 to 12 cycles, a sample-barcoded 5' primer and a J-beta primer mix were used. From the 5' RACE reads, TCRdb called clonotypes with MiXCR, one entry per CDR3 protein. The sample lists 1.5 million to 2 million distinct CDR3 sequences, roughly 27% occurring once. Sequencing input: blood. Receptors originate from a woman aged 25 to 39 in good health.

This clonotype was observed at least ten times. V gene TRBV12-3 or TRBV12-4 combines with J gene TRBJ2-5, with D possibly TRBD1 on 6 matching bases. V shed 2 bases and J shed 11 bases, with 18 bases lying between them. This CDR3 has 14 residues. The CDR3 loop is CASSLKVQGKKQYF. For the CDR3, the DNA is TGTGCCAGCAGTTTAAAGGTACAGGGTAAAAAGCAGTACTTC.

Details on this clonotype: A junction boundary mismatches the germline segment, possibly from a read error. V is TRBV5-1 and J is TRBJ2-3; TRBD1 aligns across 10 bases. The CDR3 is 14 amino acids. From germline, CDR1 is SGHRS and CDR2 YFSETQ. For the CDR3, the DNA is TGCGCCTGCAGCTTGGGACAGGGGTCAGATACGCAGTATTTT. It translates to CACSLGQGSDTQYF.

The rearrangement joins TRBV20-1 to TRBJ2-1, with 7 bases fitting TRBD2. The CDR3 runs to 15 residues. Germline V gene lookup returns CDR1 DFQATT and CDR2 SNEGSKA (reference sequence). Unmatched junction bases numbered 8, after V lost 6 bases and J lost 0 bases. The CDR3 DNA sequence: TGCAGTGCCCGTAGCGGGTCCACCTCCTACAATGAGCAGTTCTTC. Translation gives CSARSGSTSYNEQFF.

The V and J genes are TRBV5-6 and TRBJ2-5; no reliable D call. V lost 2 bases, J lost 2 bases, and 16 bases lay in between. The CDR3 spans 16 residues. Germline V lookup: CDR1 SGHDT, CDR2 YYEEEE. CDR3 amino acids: CASSFRSRHQQETQYF. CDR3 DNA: TGTGCCAGCAGCTTCCGATCACGACATCAGCAAGAGACCCAGTACTTC.

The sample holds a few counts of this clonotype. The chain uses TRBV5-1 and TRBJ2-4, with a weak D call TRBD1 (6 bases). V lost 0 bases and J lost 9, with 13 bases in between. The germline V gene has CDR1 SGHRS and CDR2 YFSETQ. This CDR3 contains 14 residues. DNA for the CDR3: TGCGCCAGCAGCTTGGACAGGGAGAACGGCATTCAGTACTTC. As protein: CASSLDRENGIQYF. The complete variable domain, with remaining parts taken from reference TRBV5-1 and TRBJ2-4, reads KAGVTQTPRYLIKTRGQQVTLSCSPISGHRSVSWYQQTPGQGLQFLFEYFSETQRNKGNFPGRFSGRQFSNSRSEMNVSTLELGDSALYLCASSLDRENGIQYFGAGTRLSVL.